The T cell receptor beta chain described here comes from a study of cytomegalovirus exposure and HLA in healthy donors. This PCR relied on a set of 60 Vbeta primers and 13 Jbeta primers. Sequencing used immunoSEQ multiplex PCR; TCRdb keeps in-frame clones, though not all of them. This repertoire shows roughly 120,000 clones, 65% to 80% found once; its top ten account for approximately 1%. CDR1 is SEHNR, CDR2 FQNEAQ, per germline (reference sequence). V dropped 5 bases and J dropped 4; count of bases not matched to a gene: 8. The CDR3 runs 15 residues. Study-wide results and limits: The study carried out a later analysis of TCR beta sequences. It associated 15,000 to 20,000 of them with specific HLA alleles at a false discovery rate of 0.05.

As concerns this clone: Antigen unknown.

The sequenced material came from PBMCs. The chain uses TRBV7-9 and TRBJ1-2; 9 positions match TRBD1. This TCR came from a human donor in good health. The chain's CDR3 is CASSPGTGFGYGYTF. CDR3 nucleotides: TGTGCCAGCAGCCCAGGGACAGGGTTTGGCTATGGCTACACCTTC.